The 2 T cell receptor beta chains below all came from one sample that was sequenced in a study of blood T cell repertoires in COVID-19. Profiling relied on immunoSEQ multiplex PCR, and the TCRdb table lists in-frame clones only, not all of them. The top ten clones hold more than 40% of a sample with under 85,000 clones, around four fifths of them seen once. What was sequenced was peripheral blood. The receptors here all came from a human donor in a cohort sampled during active COVID-19.

This chain connects TRBV6-5 to TRBJ1-1; D is unclear. CDR3 length: 13 amino acids. Looked up from germline, CDR1 is MNHEY and CDR2 is SVGAGI. The V end was cut by 2 bases, the J end by 6 bases, with 10 bases between. CDR3 amino acids: CASSYVVRAEAFF. The CDR3, as DNA: TGTGCCAGCAGTTACGTGGTTCGGGCTGAAGCTTTCTTT.

This clone was counted between two and nine times. This sequence joins TRBV12-1 and TRBJ1-5; the table's D call, TRBD1, was not checked against the DNA. TRBV12-1 is an annotated pseudogene. CDR3 length equals 18 residues. CDR3 protein: CASSFGKSDRLGNQPQHF. The CDR3 DNA follows: TGTGCCAGCAGCTTTGGAAAGTCGGACAGGCTTGGCAATCAGCCCCAGCATTTT.